These 27 T cell receptor beta chains originate from one sample sequenced in a study of CD8 T cells in Susac syndrome. Roughly 0.45 to 1 ug RNA was reverse transcribed with random hexamers. From the immunoSEQ multiplex PCR reads, TCRdb called clonotypes with MiXCR, one entry per CDR3 protein. The table has about 120,000 distinct CDR3 sequences, 94% seen once; the top ten hold about 0.098%. The sequencing input was CD4+ T cells from PBMCs. All receptors come from a human donor in good health.

This clonotype has a single count. The rearrangement uses TRBV2 and TRBJ2-5; a weak D match, TRBD2 (5 bases). This CDR3 is 12 amino acids long. Trimming stripped 7 bases from V and 5 bases from J, with 11 bases between. CDR1 is SNHLY, CDR2 FYNNEI, per germline. This CDR3 reads CASKFEGETQYF. The CDR3 bases are TGTGCCAGCAAATTCGAGGGCGAGACCCAGTACTTC.

Only one count was recorded for this clonotype. V is TRBV29-1 and J is TRBJ2-5; the D is unclear. V was pared by 0 bases and J by 5 bases, with 13 bases between. In germline, CDR1 is SQVTM, CDR2 ANQGSEA. The CDR3 runs to 14 residues. The CDR3 spells CSVEDDGPRETQYF. The CDR3 region has the DNA TGCAGCGTTGAAGACGATGGACCGCGGGAGACCCAGTACTTC.

This sequence joins TRBV28 and TRBJ2-7; D uncertain. This CDR3 is built from 11 residues. Germline V lookup: CDR1 MDHEN, CDR2 SYDVKM. With 2 bases removed from V and 6 bases from J, the gap between germline ends came to 5 bases. The CDR3 reads CASSLQREQYF. Here the CDR3 DNA reads TGTGCCAGCAGTTTACAACGCGAGCAGTACTTC.

This clonotype was seen a single time. The rearrangement uses TRBV6-4 and TRBJ1-2, with D hard to call. V dropped 2 bases and J dropped 2 bases, with 6 bases sitting between them. The CDR3 totals 13 residues. Per germline, CDR1 MRHNA and CDR2 SNTAGT. The CDR3 DNA reads TGTGCCAGCAGTGACGGCCTCAACTATGGCTACACCTTC. It codes for CASSDGLNYGYTF.

The chain combines TRBV12-3 or TRBV12-4 with TRBJ2-3; TRBD2 agrees at 8 bases. V trimming: 5 bases; J trimming: 4 bases; junction bases outside the gene matches: 14. This CDR3 contains 17 residues. The CDR3 loop reads CASSLSPGLDVPDTQYF. In DNA, the CDR3 is TGTGCCAGCAGTCTTTCGCCGGGACTAGATGTACCAGATACGCAGTATTTT.

The sample holds one count of this clonotype. The V gene is TRBV6-2 or TRBV6-3, the J gene TRBJ1-1; 11 bases map to TRBD1. The CDR3 has 14 amino acids. Germline V gene sequence: CDR1 MNHEY, CDR2 SVGEGT. V was pared by 7 bases and J by 2 bases, with 3 bases of the junction left unmatched. The CDR3 DNA sequence: TGTGCCAGCAAACGGACAGGGGGCAACACTGAAGCTTTCTTT. The encoded protein is CASKRTGGNTEAFF.

The chain carries TRBV28 and TRBJ2-7, with D possibly TRBD1 on 5 matching bases. Trimming left V 8 bases short and J 6 bases short, with 17 bases between. This CDR3 comprises 13 residues. Germline lookup yields CDR1 MDHEN and CDR2 SYDVKM. The DNA of the CDR3 is TGTGCCAGCGCTTCCCCCCAGGGCAGCGAGCAGTACTTC. This translates into CASASPQGSEQYF.

The J gene is TRBJ1-1, the V gene TRBV28; unclear D gene. This CDR3 comprises 12 residues. The V gene's germline CDR1 is MDHEN and CDR2 SYDVKM. V dropped 4 bases and J dropped 7 bases, with 10 bases sitting between them. CDR3 sequence (DNA): TGTGCCAGCAGTTCCCCCGGGTATGAAGCTTTCTTT. This translates into CASSSPGYEAFF. Full variable domain (remainder filled in from reference TRBV28 and TRBJ1-1): DVKVTQSSRYLVKRTGEKVFLECVQDMDHENMFWYRQDPGLGLRLIYFSYDVKMKEKGDIPEGYSVSREKKERFSLILESASTNQTSMYLCASSSPGYEAFFGQGTRLTVV.

V gene TRBV5-1 combines with J gene TRBJ2-3, with TRBD1 matching 7 bases. J lost 2 bases, V lost 0 bases, and 3 bases had no gene match. This CDR3 is built from 15 residues. CDR1 and CDR2 from the germline V gene are SGHRS and YFSETQ. CDR3 sequence: CASSLDGTATDTQYF. In DNA form, the CDR3 reads TGCGCCAGCAGCTTGGATGGGACAGCCACAGATACGCAGTATTTT. The complete variable domain, with remaining parts taken from reference TRBV5-1 and TRBJ2-3, reads KAGVTQTPRYLIKTRGQQVTLSCSPISGHRSVSWYQQTPGQGLQFLFEYFSETQRNKGNFPGRFSGRQFSNSRSEMNVSTLELGDSALYLCASSLDGTATDTQYFGPGTRLTVL.

The genes are TRBV9 and TRBJ2-1, with TRBD2 matching over 9 bases. Unmatched junction bases numbered 2, after V lost 0 bases and J lost 4 bases. Germline loops: CDR1 SGDLS, CDR2 YYNGEE. The CDR3 consists of 15 residues. CDR3: CASSVGTSGYNEQFF. CDR3 DNA sequence: TGTGCCAGCAGCGTAGGTACTAGCGGGTACAATGAGCAGTTCTTC. The full variable domain, completed using reference TRBV9 and TRBJ2-1, is DSGVTQTPKHLITATGQRVTLRCSPRSGDLSVYWYQQSLDQGLQFLIQYYNGEERAKGNILERFSAQQFPDLHSELNLSSLELGDSALYFCASSVGTSGYNEQFFGPGTRLTVL.

The V gene is TRBV20-1, the J gene TRBJ2-3; D may be TRBD1 (6 bases). Deletions cut 0 bases from V and 2 bases from J, with 12 bases between. The CDR3 consists of 15 residues. Looked up from germline, CDR1 is DFQATT and CDR2 is SNEGSKA (reference sequence). The CDR3 is CSARDSRGNTDTQYF. CDR3 DNA sequence: TGCAGTGCTAGAGATAGTAGGGGGAACACAGATACGCAGTATTTT.

V gene TRBV4-3 combines with J gene TRBJ1-2, with D uncertain. CDR1 is LGHNA, CDR2 YSLEER, per germline. This CDR3 is 15 amino acids long. Trimming took 1 base from V and 8 from J, leaving 17 bases between them. This chain's CDR3 is CASSQGAGHLGGYTF. The CDR3 DNA reads TGCGCCAGCAGCCAAGGGGCAGGCCACCTCGGGGGCTACACCTTC.

V and J are TRBV28 and TRBJ2-2; TRBD2 agrees at 9 bases. V trimming: 4 bases; J trimming: 1 base; junction bases outside the gene matches: 10. From germline, CDR1 is MDHEN and CDR2 SYDVKM. The CDR3 extends over 18 amino acids. The DNA of the CDR3 is TGTGCCAGCAGTTCGGCCGTAGCGGGAGCGCTGAACACCGGGGAGCTGTTTTTT. Its protein product is CASSSAVAGALNTGELFF.

This chain joins TRBV10-3 and TRBJ2-7; TRBD1 matches at 7 bases. V dropped 2 bases and J dropped 4; count of bases not matched to a gene: 8. The length of the CDR3 is 15 residues. Germline V gene lookup returns CDR1 ENHRY and CDR2 SYGVKD. In DNA, the CDR3 is TGTGCCATCAGTGAGCACCGGGACAGAGCTTACGAGCAGTACTTC. This codes for CAISEHRDRAYEQYF.

The chain joins TRBV30 to TRBJ2-1; 10 bases fit TRBD2. The CDR3 is 17 amino acids. Germline V lookup: CDR1 GTSNPN, CDR2 SVGIG (reference sequence). V was pared by 0 bases and J by 2 bases, with 7 bases of the junction left unmatched. This CDR3 reads CAWSVRRTSGTYNEQFF. CDR3 coding DNA: TGTGCCTGGAGTGTACGCCGGACTAGCGGAACCTACAATGAGCAGTTCTTC.

The chain recombines TRBV2 with TRBJ2-2, with 8 bases matching TRBD1. From germline, CDR1 is SNHLY and CDR2 FYNNEI. CDR3 length: 16 amino acids. The ends lost 2 bases at V and 1 base at J; junction bases unmatched: 3. CDR3 coding DNA: TGTGCCAGCAGTGAATGGGGACAGGAGAACACCGGGGAGCTGTTTTTT. Protein product: CASSEWGQENTGELFF.

The J gene is TRBJ1-2, the V gene TRBV5-4; 8 bases line up with TRBD1. The CDR3 loop spans 16 amino acids. CDR1 and CDR2 from the germline V gene are SGHNT and YYREEE (reference sequence). The V and J ends lost 5 bases and 1 base, in that order; junction bases with no gene match: 10. CDR3 sequence: CASRPGTGLLNYGYTF. The DNA for the CDR3 is TGTGCCAGCAGACCCGGGACAGGACTTCTTAACTATGGCTACACCTTC.

The chain employs TRBV20-1 and TRBJ2-1; weak D call: TRBD2 (5 bases). The CDR3 extends over 12 amino acids. V was clipped by 6 bases and J by 13 bases, with 19 bases between them. Germline CDR1 is DFQATT and CDR2 is SNEGSKA (reference sequence). This chain's CDR3 is CSAPPSGGPQFF. For the CDR3, the DNA is TGCAGTGCCCCGCCCTCCGGCGGGCCACAGTTCTTC.

This clonotype came up once. V gene TRBV12-3 or TRBV12-4 combines with J gene TRBJ2-2; D unresolved. The CDR3 runs to 11 residues. V gave up 7 bases and J gave up 11 bases, with 11 bases separating them. CDR3 loop: CASTISRELFF. The CDR3, as DNA: TGTGCCAGCACCATTTCCCGAGAGCTGTTTTTT.

V usage is TRBV19 and J usage is TRBJ2-7, with a tentative D call TRBD1 (5 bases). The V end lost 6 bases, the J end lost 4 bases, and 16 bases lay between the germline ends. From germline, CDR1 is LNHDA and CDR2 SQIVND (reference sequence). The CDR3 loop spans 14 amino acids. CDR3: CASRPAGSNYEQYF. The CDR3 nucleotides are TGTGCCAGTAGGCCGGCAGGGTCTAATTACGAGCAGTACTTC.

The chain carries TRBV7-2 and TRBJ2-1; D call uncertain. Trimming stripped 4 bases from V and 8 bases from J, with 12 bases between. Germline V gene sequence: CDR1 SGHTA, CDR2 FQGNSA. CDR3 length equals 13 residues. Here the CDR3 reads CASSSSSWDEQFF. CDR3 sequence (DNA): TGTGCCAGCAGCTCCTCATCATGGGATGAGCAGTTCTTC.

The chain links TRBV28 to TRBJ2-5; D might be TRBD2 (6 bases). This CDR3 is 17 amino acids long. Per germline, CDR1 MDHEN and CDR2 SYDVKM. The V end was cut by 3 bases, the J end by 0 bases, with 17 bases between. CDR3 sequence: CASSFLLSGGYQETQYF. DNA for the CDR3: TGTGCCAGCAGTTTCCTTCTTAGCGGAGGGTACCAAGAGACCCAGTACTTC.

The V call is TRBV13, the J call TRBJ2-3; TRBD1 matches at 10 bases. Trimming at V came to 2 bases and at J to 3 bases, leaving 2 bases not matched to a gene. The germline V gene encodes CDR1 PRHDT and CDR2 FYEKMQ (reference sequence). The CDR3 sequence is 15 residues long. Here the CDR3 reads CASSLWDRGTDTQYF. CDR3 coding DNA: TGTGCCAGCAGCTTATGGGACAGGGGAACAGATACGCAGTATTTT. Supplemented by reference TRBV13 and TRBJ2-3, the full variable domain reads AAGVIQSPRHLIKEKRETATLKCYPIPRHDTVYWYQQGPGQDPQFLISFYEKMQSDKGSIPDRFSAQQFSDYHSELNMSSLELGDSALYFCASSLWDRGTDTQYFGPGTRLTVL.

V and J are TRBV30 and TRBJ2-2; D unclear. The germline CDR1 and CDR2 sequences are GTSNPN and SVGIG (reference sequence). With 1 base removed from V and 6 bases from J, the gap between germline ends came to 15 bases. The CDR3 totals 15 residues. CDR3 in amino acids: CAWSGTIRRPGELFF. The CDR3, as DNA: TGTGCCTGGAGTGGTACTATTCGTAGGCCCGGGGAGCTGTTTTTT.

The rearrangement links TRBV5-1 to TRBJ2-2, with 14 bases aligning to TRBD2. Trimming at V came to 4 bases and at J to 5 bases, leaving 7 bases not matched to a gene. Per germline, CDR1 SGHRS and CDR2 YFSETQ. This CDR3 comprises 17 residues. CDR3 loop: CASSEGLAGVGTGELFF. The CDR3 DNA sequence: TGCGCCAGCAGCGAGGGACTAGCGGGAGTGGGGACCGGGGAGCTGTTTTTT.

J is TRBJ1-3 and V is TRBV7-9; D is ambiguous. CDR3 length equals 15 residues. In germline, CDR1 is SEHNR, CDR2 FQNEAQ (reference sequence). V was cut by 3 bases and J by 0 bases, with 9 bases left in between. This CDR3 is CASSLEADSGNTIYF. DNA for the CDR3: TGTGCCAGCAGCTTGGAGGCTGACTCTGGAAACACCATATATTTT.

This clonotype was seen a handful of times. The rearrangement links TRBV29-1 to TRBJ2-3; D unclear. Germline V CDR1 and CDR2: SQVTM, ANQGSEA. V was shortened by 4 bases and J by 2 bases, with 4 bases between the two germline ends. The CDR3 runs to 11 residues. The CDR3 sequence: CSVGSTDTQYF. DNA of the CDR3: TGCAGCGTTGGATCCACAGATACGCAGTATTTT.